This is a list of T cell receptor beta chains from one sample in a study of blood T cell repertoires in COVID-19. This table comes from immunoSEQ multiplex PCR, and its TCRdb copy is limited to in-frame clones, with some not included. The data show almost 300,000 clones, 85% to 90% seen once. Sequenced input: peripheral blood. These receptors were taken from a man in his 70s with acute or convalescent COVID-19. CDR3s include the opening cysteine and the closing phenylalanine or tryptophan. The order of the fields is J gene, V gene, D gene, clone size, CDR3 protein, CDR3 DNA. The D gene is left open where the match is weak. A row's size may be missing; if present it is once, few, many or a size class.

TRBJ2-1 TRBV5-1 TRBD2 - CASKRGGGLNEQFF TGCGCCAGCAAGCGGGGGGGCGGCCTCAATGAGCAGTTCTTC
TRBJ2-4 TRBV19 - - CASSIGQFQYF TGTGCCAGTAGTATCGGACAGTTCCAGTACTTC
TRBJ2-3 TRBV5-1 TRBD1 - CASSLEGQGPDTQYF TGCGCCAGCAGCTTGGAGGGACAGGGGCCCGATACGCAGTATTTT
TRBJ1-3 TRBV5-1 - - CASSPATRGNTIYF TGCGCCAGCAGCCCTGCCACTCGAGGGAACACCATATATTTT
TRBJ1-1 TRBV19 TRBD1 few CASSTRQGPEAFF TGTGCCAGTAGTACTCGACAGGGGCCTGAAGCTTTCTTT
TRBJ1-5 TRBV30 - - CAWSVSVGGQPQHF TGTGCCTGGAGTGTATCGGTAGGGGGTCAGCCCCAGCATTTT
TRBJ1-5 TRBV7-2 - - CASSFMSNQPQHF TGTGCCAGCAGCTTTATGAGCAATCAGCCCCAGCATTTT
TRBJ2-5 TRBV7-2 TRBD2 - CASSFRRESETQYF TGTGCCAGCAGCTTCAGGCGGGAGTCCGAGACCCAGTACTTC
TRBJ1-5 TRBV28 - - CASSPPGAINQPQHF TGTGCCAGCAGTCCCCCAGGGGCCATCAATCAGCCCCAGCATTTT
TRBJ1-6 TRBV11-2 TRBD1 - CASSRNPRGANSPLHF TGTGCCAGCAGCCGAAACCCCAGGGGGGCCAATTCACCCCTCCACTTT
TRBJ1-4 TRBV27 - few CASSLTPQGISEKLFF TGTGCCAGCAGTTTAACCCCCCAGGGAATAAGTGAAAAACTGTTTTTT